This T cell receptor beta chain appears in the sequencing data of a study of cytomegalovirus exposure and HLA in healthy donors. Findings and limits, study-wide: It was reported in a later analysis that an Asian-associated ancestry cluster showed fewer N-insertions than the roughly 670-donor mean. Apart from CMV serostatus, no immune exposure information was available. Later analysis suggested links between common viral pathogens and several top significant clusters.

The PCR was carried out with 60 Vbeta primers and 13 Jbeta primers. This table comes from immunoSEQ multiplex PCR, and its TCRdb copy is limited to in-frame clones, with some not included. The repertoire includes about 130,000 clones, about 83% of them detected once, and more than 3.5% sits in the top ten. Remarks on this clone: Antigen: not known.

Deletions cut 4 bases from V and 0 bases from J, with 10 bases between. The germline gives CDR1 SGDLS, CDR2 YYNGEE. This CDR3 contains 15 residues. The chain is built from TRBV9 and TRBJ2-2; tentative D call: TRBD1 (5 bases). Sequencing was carried out using PBMCs. This receptor was taken from a woman aged 40 to 50 in good health and CMV-seropositive. This chain's CDR3 is CASSRDSSNTGELFF. The CDR3 nucleotides are TGTGCCAGCAGCCGCGACAGTTCGAACACCGGGGAGCTGTTTTTT.